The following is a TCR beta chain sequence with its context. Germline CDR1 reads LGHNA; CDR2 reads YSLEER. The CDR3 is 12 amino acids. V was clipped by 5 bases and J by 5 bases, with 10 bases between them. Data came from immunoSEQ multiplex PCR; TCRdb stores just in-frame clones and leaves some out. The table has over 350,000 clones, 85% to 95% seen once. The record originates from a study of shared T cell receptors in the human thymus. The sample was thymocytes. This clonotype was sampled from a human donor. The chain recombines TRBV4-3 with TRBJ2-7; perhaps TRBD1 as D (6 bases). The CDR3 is CASSFSGDEQYF. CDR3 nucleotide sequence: TGCGCCAGCAGCTTTTCAGGGGACGAGCAGTACTTC.